These T cell receptor beta chains were read from a single sample in a study of blood T cell repertoires in COVID-19. The protocol was immunoSEQ multiplex PCR, while the TCRdb copy is restricted to in-frame clones and leaves out a portion. The sample holds around 19,000 clones, 91% seen once. Material for sequencing was peripheral blood. These receptors all come from a man in his 70s with active COVID-19. CDR3s include the opening cysteine and the closing phenylalanine or tryptophan. The D gene is left open where the match is weak. Clone size, where shown, is once, few, many, or a class for clones that have expanded.

v_gene	d_gene	j_gene	abundance	CDR3aa	CDR3nt
TRBV5-1	NA	TRBJ1-2	NA	CASSLQGVGYTF	TGCGCCAGCAGCTTACAGGGAGTCGGCTACACCTTC
TRBV7-3	TRBD1	TRBJ1-5	NA	CASSLGGQGNQPQHF	TGTGCCAGCAGCTTAGGGGGACAGGGGAATCAGCCCCAGCATTTT
TRBV3-1/TRBV3-2	NA	TRBJ2-1	NA	CASSRLDTYNEQFF	TGTGCCAGCAGCAGGCTGGACACTTACAATGAGCAGTTCTTC
TRBV14	TRBD1	TRBJ1-1	NA	CASSQGTRGLRSTEAFF	TGTGCCAGCAGCCAGGGCACAAGGGGGCTAAGAAGCACTGAAGCTTTCTTT
TRBV30	NA	TRBJ1-2	once	CAWSVPGGPNYGYTF	TGTGCCTGGAGTGTACCGGGGGGGCCTAACTATGGCTACACCTTC
TRBV4-3	NA	TRBJ2-3	NA	CASSQNPGSTYTQYF	TGCGCCAGCAGCCAAAATCCGGGGTCAACGTATACGCAGTATTTT
TRBV29-1	NA	TRBJ2-5	NA	CSVEGTGQPRETQYF	TGCAGCGTTGAGGGCACCGGACAGCCCCGGGAGACCCAGTACTTC
TRBV2	TRBD2	TRBJ2-7	NA	CASSELGLADYEQYF	TGTGCCAGCAGTGAATTAGGACTAGCAGACTACGAGCAGTACTTC
TRBV5-1	NA	TRBJ2-5	NA	CASSLGAGYQETQYF	TGCGCCAGCAGCTTGGGGGCGGGGTACCAAGAGACCCAGTACTTC
TRBV30	TRBD2	TRBJ2-7	NA	CAWSRLAGGSSYEQYF	TGTGCCTGGAGTAGACTAGCGGGAGGATCCTCCTACGAGCAGTACTTC
TRBV21-1	NA	TRBJ2-3	NA	CARGTSGSTDTQYF	TGTGCCAGAGGGACTAGCGGGAGCACAGATACGCAGTATTTT
TRBV2	NA	TRBJ1-1	NA	CATKLSEAFF	TGTGCCACCAAGCTTTCTGAAGCTTTCTTT
TRBV5-3	NA	TRBJ2-5	NA	CARSLLDGNQETQYF	TGTGCCAGAAGCCTCTTGGACGGGAACCAAGAGACCCAGTACTTC
TRBV19	TRBD2	TRBJ2-1	once	CASSLIAGEPYNEQFF	TGTGCCAGTAGTCTAATAGCGGGAGAGCCCTACAATGAGCAGTTCTTC
TRBV28	NA	TRBJ2-3	NA	CASSPPPSTDTQYF	TGTGCCAGCAGTCCCCCCCCTAGCACAGATACGCAGTATTTT
TRBV9	TRBD1	TRBJ2-2	NA	CASSVGQGFDTGELFF	TGTGCCAGCAGCGTGGGACAGGGGTTTGACACCGGGGAGCTGTTTTTT
TRBV18	NA	TRBJ2-2	NA	CASSRLNRAVTGELFF	TGTGCCAGCTCACGATTGAACAGGGCGGTGACCGGGGAGCTGTTTTTT
TRBV5-8	TRBD2	TRBJ2-7	NA	CASSQRRGSGEQYF	TGTGCCAGCAGCCAGAGGCGGGGGTCGGGCGAGCAGTACTTC
TRBV2	NA	TRBJ2-7	NA	CASSGTRGAYEQYF	TGTGCCAGCAGCGGGACCAGGGGGGCCTACGAGCAGTACTTC
TRBV6-5	TRBD1	TRBJ1-2	NA	CASRLPGQNYGYTF	TGTGCCAGCAGACTCCCGGGACAGAACTATGGCTACACCTTC
TRBV5-4	NA	TRBJ1-2	NA	CASSPGYYGYTF	TGTGCCAGCAGCCCGGGATACTATGGCTACACCTTC
TRBV18	NA	TRBJ2-7	NA	CASSPSEGAYEQYF	TGTGCCAGCTCACCCAGTGAGGGGGCCTACGAGCAGTACTTC
TRBV5-4	TRBD2	TRBJ2-3	NA	CASSLSGGAADTQYF	TGTGCCAGCAGCCTTAGCGGGGGGGCCGCAGATACGCAGTATTTT
TRBV6-5	NA	TRBJ1-1	NA	CATKGLGNTEAFF	TGTGCCACCAAAGGACTGGGAAACACTGAAGCTTTCTTT
TRBV4-1	NA	TRBJ2-3	once	CASSRAGTRTDTQYF	TGCGCCAGCAGCCGCGCAGGGACTCGCACAGATACGCAGTATTTT
TRBV2	NA	TRBJ1-2	NA	CASKLQVANYGYTF	TGTGCCAGCAAATTGCAGGTTGCTAACTATGGCTACACCTTC
TRBV5-4	TRBD2	TRBJ2-7	NA	CASSDGGLAGPEQYF	TGTGCCAGCAGCGACGGGGGACTAGCGGGGCCCGAGCAGTACTTC
TRBV5-6	NA	TRBJ2-5	few	CASTKRYQETQYF	TGTGCCAGCACGAAGCGCTACCAAGAGACCCAGTACTTC
TRBV4-2	TRBD2	TRBJ2-5	NA	CASSQVSGGTYQETQYF	TGTGCCAGCAGCCAGGTTAGCGGGGGGACTTACCAAGAGACCCAGTACTTC
TRBV4-2	NA	TRBJ1-6	NA	CASSPKGIGQRGSPLHF	TGTGCCAGCAGCCCCAAGGGGATAGGGCAACGCGGTTCACCCCTCCACTTT
TRBV30	NA	TRBJ1-5	NA	CAWSVSEGQPQHF	TGTGCCTGGAGTGTATCGGAGGGTCAGCCCCAGCATTTT
TRBV4-3	TRBD1	TRBJ1-3	NA	CASSHLTGGTGNTIYF	TGCGCCAGCAGCCATCTTACAGGGGGAACTGGAAACACCATATATTTT
TRBV5-4	TRBD2	TRBJ2-5	NA	CASRKLAGKETQYF	TGTGCCAGCAGAAAACTAGCGGGAAAAGAGACCCAGTACTTC
TRBV28	NA	TRBJ2-5	NA	CASSLSRNFRGTQYF	TGTGCCAGCAGTTTATCAAGGAACTTCCGGGGGACCCAGTACTTC
TRBV5-1	NA	TRBJ1-2	NA	CASSFADWAGRYGYTF	TGCGCCAGCAGCTTCGCCGACTGGGCCGGGAGGTATGGCTACACCTTC
TRBV28	NA	TRBJ2-7	NA	CASSVQGDSGHYEQYF	TGTGCCAGCAGTGTTCAGGGCGATTCGGGCCACTACGAGCAGTACTTC
TRBV19	TRBD2	TRBJ2-3	NA	CATATSWGTDTQYF	TGTGCCACCGCGACTAGCTGGGGCACAGATACGCAGTATTTT
TRBV6-1	NA	TRBJ1-1	NA	CASSEQGREAFF	TGTGCCAGCAGTGAACAGGGGCGGGAAGCTTTCTTT
TRBV6-2/TRBV6-3	TRBD2	TRBJ2-5	NA	CASSYLEQRGLIKTQYF	TGTGCCAGCAGTTACCTCGAACAGCGGGGCCTCATTAAGACCCAGTACTTC